This T cell receptor (beta chain) was identified during a study of blood T cell repertoires in COVID-19 (dated by TCRdb to 2018 to 2020). Background on the whole study: Samples from collaborators originated in the United States, Italy and Spain and spanned both the acute and convalescent phases of COVID-19. The material from the prospective study consisted of cDNA or gDNA derived from T cells, B-cell-depleted T cells, or PBMCs. A freely available public database, intended as a resource for researchers studying the immune response to SARS-CoV-2, is where the repertoires were released. The sample metadata nearly always contained a de-identified subject ID, COVID-19 status, age in years and sex. The samples were drawn from the first 160 participants of the ongoing ImmuneRACE study and from some 1,300 subjects provided by 6 global collaborators. HLA class I and class II types, where available, came from metadata supplied by the sample provider rather than from assay-based typing. Deeply sampled blood TCRbeta repertoires from subjects exposed to, actively infected with, or recovered from COVID-19 were included in the dataset. Study-wide conclusions, independent of this receptor: How much clinical and demographic metadata was included differed by source and by participant, and the metadata was provided uncurated.

TCRbeta CDR3 regions were amplified from genomic DNA using the immunoSEQ Assay, a bias-controlled multiplex PCR. From the authors' description of their analysis: Within the assay, amplification of reference gene primers was used to estimate how many nucleated cells each sample contained. Sequence reads were collapsed and filtered to measure the absolute abundance of every unique TCRbeta CDR3 rearrangement. For each sample, productive Simpson clonality was calculated as the square root of Simpson's diversity index across productive rearrangements. TCRdb mirrors the immuneACCESS table, restricted to in-frame sequences. Some clones are absent from its copies; in checked studies, under half trace to an unresolved V gene, and the reason for the others is unknown. V, J and clone size are taken as reported in that table, and D and trimming were inferred from the DNA itself. This sample lists approximately 300,000 clones; approximately 87% were detected once. The ten largest account for approximately 4% of the sample.

Collaborating institutions collected whole blood in K2EDTA tubes following their own protocols. For TCRbeta analysis, collaborators shipped samples as frozen whole blood, isolated PBMCs, or DNA extracted from either of those sample types. The CDR3 contains 12 residues, cysteine and phenylalanine counted. Of the read, only the CDR3 DNA is kept; its 36 bases are in frame from base 1. V loses 0 bases of germline sequence and J loses 5 bases, and the interval between the two ends is 6 bases. CDR1 and CDR2, per the germline V gene, are SGHRS and YFSETQ. About this clone itself: Its specific antigen is unknown. Per-base qualities were not stored, and no clone one base away is much larger.

The clonotype was recovered from a woman between 45 and 60 years old with active or convalescent COVID-19. The sequenced material came from peripheral blood. The chain uses TRBV5-1 and TRBJ2-7; a tentative D match to TRBD1 spans 5 bases. The CDR3 has the sequence CASSLDRHEQYF. Read as DNA, the sequence is TGCGCCAGCAGCTTGGACAGGCACGAGCAGTACTTC.